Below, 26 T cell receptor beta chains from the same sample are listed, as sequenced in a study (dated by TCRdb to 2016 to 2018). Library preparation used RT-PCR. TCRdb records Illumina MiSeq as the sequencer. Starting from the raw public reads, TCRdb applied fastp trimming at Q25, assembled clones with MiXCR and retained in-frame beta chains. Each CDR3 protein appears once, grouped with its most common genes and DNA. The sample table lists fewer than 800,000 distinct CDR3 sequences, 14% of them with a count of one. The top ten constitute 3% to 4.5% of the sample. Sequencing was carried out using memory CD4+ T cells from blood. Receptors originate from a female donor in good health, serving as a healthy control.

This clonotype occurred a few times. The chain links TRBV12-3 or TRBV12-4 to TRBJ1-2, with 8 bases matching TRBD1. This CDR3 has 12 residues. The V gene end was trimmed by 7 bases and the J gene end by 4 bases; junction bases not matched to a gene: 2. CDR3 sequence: CASITGGYGYTF. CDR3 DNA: TGTGCCAGCATCACAGGGGGCTATGGCTACACCTTC.

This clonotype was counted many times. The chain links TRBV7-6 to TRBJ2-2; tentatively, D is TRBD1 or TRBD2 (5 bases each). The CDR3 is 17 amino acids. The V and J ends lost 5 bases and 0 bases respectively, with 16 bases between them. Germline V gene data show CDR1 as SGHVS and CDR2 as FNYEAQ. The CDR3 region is CASSDGTEVPNTGELFF. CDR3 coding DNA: TGTGCCAGCAGCGATGGGACGGAGGTTCCGAACACCGGGGAGCTGTTTTTT.

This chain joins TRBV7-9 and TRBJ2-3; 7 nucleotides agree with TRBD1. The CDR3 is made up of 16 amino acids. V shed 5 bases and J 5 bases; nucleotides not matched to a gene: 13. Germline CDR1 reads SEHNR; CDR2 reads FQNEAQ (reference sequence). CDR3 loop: CASSPWDTGDGDTQYF. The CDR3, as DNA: TGTGCCAGCAGCCCCTGGGACACAGGGGATGGAGATACGCAGTATTTT.

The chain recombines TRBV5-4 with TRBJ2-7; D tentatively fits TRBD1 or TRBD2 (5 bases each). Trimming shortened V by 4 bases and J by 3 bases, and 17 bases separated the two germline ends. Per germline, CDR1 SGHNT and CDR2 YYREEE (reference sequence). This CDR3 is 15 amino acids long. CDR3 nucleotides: TGTGCCAGCAGCGCAAAGGGACGGTCCGACTACGAGCAGTACTTC. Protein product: CASSAKGRSDYEQYF.

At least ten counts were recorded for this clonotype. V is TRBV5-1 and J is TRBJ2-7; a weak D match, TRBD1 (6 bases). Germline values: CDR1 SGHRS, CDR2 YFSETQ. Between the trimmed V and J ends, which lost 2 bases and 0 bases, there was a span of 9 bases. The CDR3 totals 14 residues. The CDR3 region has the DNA TGCGCCAGCAGCTTTCAGGGGTCCTCCTACGAGCAGTACTTC. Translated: CASSFQGSSYEQYF.

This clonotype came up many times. DNA of the CDR3: TGTGCCAGCAGCCGAGGACAGAACTACGAGCAGTACTTC. Protein product: CASSRGQNYEQYF. V gene TRBV6-5 combines with J gene TRBJ2-7, with TRBD1 as a possible D gene (6 bases). V was trimmed by 6 bases and J by 3 bases, leaving 12 bases between them. Germline assignment: CDR1 MNHEY and CDR2 SVGAGI. CDR3 length: 13 amino acids.

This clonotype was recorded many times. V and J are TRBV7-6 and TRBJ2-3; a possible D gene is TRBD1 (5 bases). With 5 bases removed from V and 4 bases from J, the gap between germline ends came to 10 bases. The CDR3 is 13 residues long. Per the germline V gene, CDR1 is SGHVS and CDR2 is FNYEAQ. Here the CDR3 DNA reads TGTGCCAGCAGCGCCCAGACAGCAGATACGCAGTATTTT. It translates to CASSAQTADTQYF.

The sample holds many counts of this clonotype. DNA for the CDR3: TGTGCCAGCAGCTTACTACAGGGTGGTCAGCCCCAGCATTTT. It translates to CASSLLQGGQPQHF. V gene TRBV7-2 combines with J gene TRBJ1-5, with a possible D match to TRBD1 (6 bases). V was trimmed by 2 bases and J by 6 bases, leaving 11 bases between them. In germline, CDR1 is SGHTA, CDR2 FQGNSA. The CDR3 runs 14 residues.

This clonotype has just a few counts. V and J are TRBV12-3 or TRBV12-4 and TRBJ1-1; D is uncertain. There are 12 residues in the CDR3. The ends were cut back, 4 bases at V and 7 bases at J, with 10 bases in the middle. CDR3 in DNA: TGTGCCAGCAGTTCGGGGAGTTTTGAAGCTTTCTTT. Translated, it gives CASSSGSFEAFF.

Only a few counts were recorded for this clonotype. In DNA, the CDR3 is TGCGCCAGCAGCTTGGAAGCCTTAAGTGTTAAGCAGTACTTC. Its protein is CASSLEALSVKQYF. The chain is built from TRBV5-1 and TRBJ2-7; D call uncertain. The CDR3 has 14 amino acids. Trimming stripped 0 bases from V and 8 bases from J, with 15 bases between. The germline gives CDR1 SGHRS, CDR2 YFSETQ.

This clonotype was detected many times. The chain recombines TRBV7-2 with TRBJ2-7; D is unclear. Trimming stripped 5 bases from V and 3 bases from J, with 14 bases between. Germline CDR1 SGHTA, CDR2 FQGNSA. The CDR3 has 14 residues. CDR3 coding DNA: TGTGCCAGCAGCCCATCGCGGTCCCTCTACGAGCAGTACTTC. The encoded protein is CASSPSRSLYEQYF. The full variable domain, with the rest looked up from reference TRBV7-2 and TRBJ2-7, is GAGVSQSPSNKVTEKGKDVELRCDPISGHTALYWYRQSLGQGLEFLIYFQGNSAPDKSGLPSDRFSAERTGGSVSTLTIQRTQQEDSAVYLCASSPSRSLYEQYFGPGTRLTVT.

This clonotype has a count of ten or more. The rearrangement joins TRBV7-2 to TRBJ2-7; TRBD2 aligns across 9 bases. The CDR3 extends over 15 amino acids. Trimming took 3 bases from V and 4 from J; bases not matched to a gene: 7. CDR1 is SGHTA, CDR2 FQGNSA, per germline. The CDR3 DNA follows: TGTGCCAGCAGCTTGGGTAGCGGGGGCCTATACGAGCAGTACTTC. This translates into CASSLGSGGLYEQYF. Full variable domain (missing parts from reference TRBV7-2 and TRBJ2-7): GAGVSQSPSNKVTEKGKDVELRCDPISGHTALYWYRQSLGQGLEFLIYFQGNSAPDKSGLPSDRFSAERTGGSVSTLTIQRTQQEDSAVYLCASSLGSGGLYEQYFGPGTRLTVT.

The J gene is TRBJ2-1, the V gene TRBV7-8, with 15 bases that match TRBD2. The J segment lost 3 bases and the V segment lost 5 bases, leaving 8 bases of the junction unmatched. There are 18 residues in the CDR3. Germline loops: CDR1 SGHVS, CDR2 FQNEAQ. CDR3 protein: CASSLRTSGRAFYNEQFF. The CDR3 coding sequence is TGTGCCAGCAGCCTGCGGACTAGCGGGAGGGCGTTCTACAATGAGCAGTTCTTC.

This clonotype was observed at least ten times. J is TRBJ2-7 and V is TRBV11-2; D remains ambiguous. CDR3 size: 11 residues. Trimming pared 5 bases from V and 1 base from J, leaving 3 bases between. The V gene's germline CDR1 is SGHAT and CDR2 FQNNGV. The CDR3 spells CASSASYEQYF. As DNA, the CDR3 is TGTGCCAGCAGCGCTTCCTACGAGCAGTACTTC.

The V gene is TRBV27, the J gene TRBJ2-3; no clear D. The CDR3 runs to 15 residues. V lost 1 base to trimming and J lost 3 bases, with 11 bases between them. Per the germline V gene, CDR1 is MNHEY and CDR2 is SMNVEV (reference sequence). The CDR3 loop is CASSLWSGGTDTQYF. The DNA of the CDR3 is TGTGCCAGCAGTTTATGGTCAGGTGGAACAGATACGCAGTATTTT.

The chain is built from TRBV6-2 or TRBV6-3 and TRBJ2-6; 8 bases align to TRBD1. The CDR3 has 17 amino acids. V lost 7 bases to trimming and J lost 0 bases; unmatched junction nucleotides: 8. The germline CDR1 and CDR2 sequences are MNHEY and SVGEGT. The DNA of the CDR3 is TGTGCCAGCATAACGGACAGGGAGATCTCTGGGGCCAACGTCCTGACTTTC. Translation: CASITDREISGANVLTF.

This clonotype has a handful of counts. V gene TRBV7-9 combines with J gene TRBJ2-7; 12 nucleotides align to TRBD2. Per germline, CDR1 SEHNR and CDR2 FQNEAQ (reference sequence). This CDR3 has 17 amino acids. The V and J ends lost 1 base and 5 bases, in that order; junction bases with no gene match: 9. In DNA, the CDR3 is TGTGCCAGCAGCTTAGTTGCTAGCGGGAGGGCCGCAAACGAGCAGTACTTC. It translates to CASSLVASGRAANEQYF.

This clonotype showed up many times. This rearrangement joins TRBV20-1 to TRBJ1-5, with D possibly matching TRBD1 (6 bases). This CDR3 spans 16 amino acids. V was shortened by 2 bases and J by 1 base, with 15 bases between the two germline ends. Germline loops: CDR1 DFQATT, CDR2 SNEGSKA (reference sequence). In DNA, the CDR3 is TGCAGTGCTAGAATACGGGGGCAGTTGAGCAATCAGCCCCAGCATTTT. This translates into CSARIRGQLSNQPQHF.

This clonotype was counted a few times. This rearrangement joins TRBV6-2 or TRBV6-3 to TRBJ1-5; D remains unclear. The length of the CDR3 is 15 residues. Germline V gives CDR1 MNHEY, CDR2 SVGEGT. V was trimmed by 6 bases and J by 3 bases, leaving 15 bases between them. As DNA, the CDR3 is TGTGCCAGCAGCCATTACGTCAGCGACAATCAGCCCCAGCATTTT. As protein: CASSHYVSDNQPQHF.

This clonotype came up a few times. CDR3 protein: CASSQEGTGSNQPQHF. The CDR3 region has the DNA TGTGCCAGCAGCCAAGAAGGGACAGGGAGCAATCAGCCCCAGCATTTT. The gene calls are TRBV4-2 and TRBJ1-5, with TRBD1 matching 9 bases. J gave up 1 base and V 0 bases, and 1 base lay outside the gene matches. There are 16 residues in the CDR3. CDR1 is LGHNA, CDR2 YNFKEQ, per germline.

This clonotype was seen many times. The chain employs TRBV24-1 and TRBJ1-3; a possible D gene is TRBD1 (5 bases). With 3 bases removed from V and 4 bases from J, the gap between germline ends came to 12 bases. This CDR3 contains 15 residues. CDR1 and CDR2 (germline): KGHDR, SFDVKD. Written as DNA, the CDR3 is TGTGCCACCAGTGATGCTACCGGGACCGGAAACACCATATATTTT. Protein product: CATSDATGTGNTIYF.

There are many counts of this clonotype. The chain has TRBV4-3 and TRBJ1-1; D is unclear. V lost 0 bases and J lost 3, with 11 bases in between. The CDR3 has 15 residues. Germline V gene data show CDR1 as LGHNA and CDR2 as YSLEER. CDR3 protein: CASSQEPSPDTEAFF. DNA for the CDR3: TGCGCCAGCAGCCAAGAGCCCAGTCCCGACACTGAAGCTTTCTTT.

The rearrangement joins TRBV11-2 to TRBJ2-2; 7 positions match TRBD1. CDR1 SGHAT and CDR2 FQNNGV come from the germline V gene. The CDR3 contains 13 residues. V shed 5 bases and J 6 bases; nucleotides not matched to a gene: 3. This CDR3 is CASSRDSAGELFF. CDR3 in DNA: TGTGCCAGCAGCCGGGACAGCGCCGGGGAGCTGTTTTTT.

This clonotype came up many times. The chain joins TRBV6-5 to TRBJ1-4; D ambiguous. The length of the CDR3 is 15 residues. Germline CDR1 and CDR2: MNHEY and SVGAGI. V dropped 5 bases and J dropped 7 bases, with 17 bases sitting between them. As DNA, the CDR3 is TGTGCCAGCAGTACAATCCAGCGGACGGCTGAAAAACTGTTTTTT. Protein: CASSTIQRTAEKLFF.

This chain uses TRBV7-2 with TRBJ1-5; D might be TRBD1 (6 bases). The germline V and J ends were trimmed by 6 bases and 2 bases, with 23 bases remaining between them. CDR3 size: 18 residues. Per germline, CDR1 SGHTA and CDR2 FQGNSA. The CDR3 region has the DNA TGTGCCAGCAGTTCTAAACAGGGTTTGGGGTATGGCAATCAGCCCCAGCATTTT. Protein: CASSSKQGLGYGNQPQHF.

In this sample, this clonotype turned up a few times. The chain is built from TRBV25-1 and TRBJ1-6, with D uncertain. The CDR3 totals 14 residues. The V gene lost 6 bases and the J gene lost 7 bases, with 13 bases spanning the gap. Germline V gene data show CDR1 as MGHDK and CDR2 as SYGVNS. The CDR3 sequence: CASSPAPGNSPLHF. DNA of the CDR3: TGTGCCAGCAGCCCGGCGCCCGGAAATTCACCCCTCCACTTT.